The 10 T cell receptor beta chains below come from one sample, sequenced in a study of immune heterogeneity within non-small cell lung tumors. Each sample used about 0.55 ug of genomic DNA from bulk tumor tissue. Surgical sampling yielded several biopsies per primary tumor (spaced far apart). Curative surgery was performed on patients who had untreated, newly diagnosed non-small cell lung cancer. TCR beta CDR3 was amplified by multiplex PCR, first round nine to ten cycles, 32 V and 13 J primers. Via MiXCR, TCRdb re-called the multiplex PCR reads, giving one row per CDR3 protein. The table has 20,000 to 25,000 distinct CDR3 sequences, 25% to 35% seen once. The sequencing input was lung tumor tissue. The receptors come from a middle-aged man with non-small cell lung cancer.

The rearrangement links TRBV9 to TRBJ2-2; a weak D match, TRBD2 (5 bases). This CDR3 spans 14 amino acids. The germline gives CDR1 SGDLS, CDR2 YYNGEE. V gave up 5 bases and J gave up 0 bases, with 8 bases separating them. This CDR3 is CASRGSPNTGELFF. The CDR3 DNA reads TGTGCCAGCAGGGGGAGCCCGAACACCGGGGAGCTGTTTTTT.

On this clonotype itself: Here the CDR3 omits its conserved ending phenylalanine or tryptophan, so a read error is the likely source. V usage is TRBV7-8 and J usage is TRBJ2-7; 12 bases fit TRBD1. Germline loops: CDR1 SGHVS, CDR2 FQNEAQ. V trimming: 5 bases; J trimming: 5 bases; junction bases outside the gene matches: 4. The CDR3 length is 14 residues. The CDR3 region is CASSPRDRGHEQYS. The CDR3 nucleotides are TGTGCCAGCAGCCCCAGGGACAGGGGGCACGAGCAGTACTCC.

The sample holds many counts of this clonotype. The CDR3 DNA reads TGTGCCAGCAGAATAGCCCCGGGAGGCGCCTACGAGCAGTACTTC. It yields the protein CASRIAPGGAYEQYF. The V call is TRBV11-1, the J call TRBJ2-7; the match to TRBD2 covers 7 bases. V shed 6 bases, J shed 2 bases, and the junction held 10 bases outside the gene matches. In germline, CDR1 is SGHAT, CDR2 FQDESV (reference sequence). This CDR3 comprises 15 residues.

Regarding this clonotype: A clone one base away is much larger, so this may be a read error. The chain combines TRBV7-8 with TRBJ2-7; 8 bases are a match to TRBD2. The CDR3 has 13 residues. Germline V lookup: CDR1 SGHVS, CDR2 FQNEAQ. The CDR3 bases are TGTGCCAGCAGAAACAGCGGGAGATACGAGAAGTACTTC. Translation gives CASRNSGRYEKYF.

The V gene is TRBV11-1, the J gene TRBJ1-2; the match to TRBD1 covers 7 bases. Looked up from germline, CDR1 is SGHAT and CDR2 is FQDESV (reference sequence). Losses at the gene ends were 3 bases for V and 7 bases for J; bases not matched to a gene: 5. The CDR3 extends over 13 amino acids. This CDR3 is CASSFDRESGYTF. The CDR3 nucleotides are TGTGCCAGCAGCTTCGACAGGGAATCTGGCTACACCTTC.

This clonotype showed up just a few times. The V gene is TRBV5-6, the J gene TRBJ2-7, with 7 nucleotides matching TRBD1. The germline V gene encodes CDR1 SGHDT and CDR2 YYEEEE. This CDR3 has 12 amino acids. V shed 3 bases and J 5 bases; nucleotides not matched to a gene: 2. For the CDR3, the DNA is TGTGCCAGCAGCTGGACAGGCAACGAGCAGTACTTC. Protein product: CASSWTGNEQYF.

The chain joins TRBV20-1 to TRBJ2-3, with 8 bases lining up with TRBD2. Germline trimming cut 3 bases from V and 6 bases from J; bases unmatched to any gene: 8. The CDR3 runs 14 residues. Germline V gene data show CDR1 as DFQATT and CDR2 as SNEGSKA (reference sequence). CDR3 coding DNA: TGCAGTGCTAGTTACGGGAGGGCCGCCGATACGCAGTATTTT. It specifies CSASYGRAADTQYF.

By sample fraction, this clonotype is medium-sized. The chain has TRBV30 and TRBJ2-7; D is ambiguous. Trimming took 3 bases from V and 3 from J, leaving 12 bases between them. Per the germline V gene, CDR1 is GTSNPN and CDR2 is SVGIG (reference sequence). The CDR3 totals 13 residues. The CDR3 DNA sequence: TGTGCCTGGAGCGATAGACCGATCTACGAGCAGTACTTC. Translated: CAWSDRPIYEQYF.

This clonotype has only a few counts. The chain employs TRBV20-1 and TRBJ2-4; D may match TRBD1 or TRBD2 (6 bases each). V was cut by 1 base and J by 3 bases, with 10 bases left in between. CDR1 is DFQATT, CDR2 SNEGSKA, per germline (reference sequence). The CDR3 contains 14 residues. CDR3 nucleotides: TGCAGTGCTAGAGGGGAGGACAGCAAAAACATTCAGTACTTC. Translation: CSARGEDSKNIQYF.

As concerns this clonotype: One base away lies a much larger clone, so this may be a sequencing read error. This sequence joins TRBV30 and TRBJ2-3; perhaps D is TRBD1 or TRBD2 (5 bases each). The CDR3 consists of 14 residues. Germline CDR1 GTSNPN, CDR2 SVGIG (reference sequence). V gave up 3 bases and J gave up 3 bases, with 13 bases separating them. The CDR3 nucleotides read TGTGCCTGGAGGGAGGACAAAAGTACAGATACGCAGTATTTT. The encoded protein is CAWREDKSTDTQYF.